A selection of T cell receptor beta chains follows, all from one sample in a study of blood T cells in healthy people across ages. TCRdb reprocessed the 5' RACE reads with MiXCR, giving one entry per CDR3 protein. The sample yields around 750,000 distinct CDR3 sequences, about 53% seen once. Sample: blood. All receptors come from an elderly man in good health. Each CDR3 is given with its conserved first and last residue. The D gene is left open where the match is weak. Rows may omit the clone size; those that give it use once, few, many or a size class.

V gene	clone size	D gene	J gene	CDR3 DNA	CDR3 protein
TRBV10-1	few	NA	TRBJ2-3	TGCGCCAGCAGTGAGGAAGGACTGGGACACAGATACGCGTATTTT	CASSEEGLGHRYAYF
TRBV5-1	NA	NA	TRBJ1-1	TGCGCCAGCAGCTTGTATGTGATAGGCATGAACACTGAAGCTTTCTTT	CASSLYVIGMNTEAFF
TRBV5-1	NA	NA	TRBJ2-7	TGCGCCAGCACAAGCCTCGAGGGTAGCTCCTACGAGCAGTACTTC	CASTSLEGSSYEQYF
TRBV5-4	NA	NA	TRBJ2-2	TGTGCCAGCAGCTTGGCCGGGATCGGGGAGCTGTTTTTT	CASSLAGIGELFF
TRBV28	few	NA	TRBJ1-2	TGTGCCAGCAGTGGGGGGATCGGCGATGGCTACACCTTC	CASSGGIGDGYTF
TRBV24-1	NA	NA	TRBJ2-3	TGTGCCACCAGTGACCCCCAGAGACTCGGAGGGGATACGCAGTATTTT	CATSDPQRLGGDTQYF
TRBV7-9	NA	NA	TRBJ1-1	TGTGCCAGCAGCCCAGGGACCCTTGAAGCTTTCTTT	CASSPGTLEAFF
TRBV24-1	NA	NA	TRBJ2-1	TGTGCCACTAGTGATTTGGGGGGTGCGCATACAAATGAGCAGTTCTTC	CATSDLGGAHTNEQFF
TRBV6-2/TRBV6-3	few	NA	TRBJ2-3	TGTGCCAGCAGTCCCATCGGGAGATACGCGTATTTT	CASSPIGRYAYF
TRBV29-1	NA	NA	TRBJ2-3	TGCAGCGTTGCCCACAGGGATGTCACAGATACGCAGTATTTT	CSVAHRDVTDTQYF
TRBV5-1	NA	NA	TRBJ1-6	TGCGCCAGCAGCTTGGAAGGGGGAGTTGGTTCACCCCTCCACTTT	CASSLEGGVGSPLHF
TRBV24-1	NA	NA	TRBJ2-7	TGTGCCACCAGTCTCGCGGGTAACAATGAGCAGTACTTC	CATSLAGNNEQYF
TRBV21-1	NA	NA	TRBJ2-4	TGTGCCAGCAGCAGCCGCCGGGCCCCGGGACTAGCGGGATTAGCCAAAAACATTCAGTACTTC	CASSSRRAPGLAGLAKNIQYF
TRBV20-1	few	NA	TRBJ2-1	TGCAGTGCTAGAGGCCCGGTCGGGCAGTTCTTC	CSARGPVGQFF
TRBV20-1	few	NA	TRBJ2-1	TGCAGTGGTCGCGGGGCCCGGTTCAATGAGCAGTTCTTC	CSGRGARFNEQFF
TRBV12-3/TRBV12-4	NA	NA	TRBJ2-1	TGTGCCAGCAGCCTGGTGGTGCAACGGGGCAATGAGCAGTTCTTC	CASSLVVQRGNEQFF
TRBV2	NA	TRBD2	TRBJ2-1	TGTGCCAGCAGTACTAGCGGAGGGGGGATGAGGGAGCAGTTCTTC	CASSTSGGGMREQFF
TRBV20-1	NA	NA	TRBJ2-5	TGCAGTGCTAGCCCCCAGGTTCAAGAGACCCAGTACTTC	CSASPQVQETQYF
TRBV6-5	few	NA	TRBJ1-6	TGTGCCAGCAGGAGACAGGCCCGGAATTCACCCCTCCACTTT	CASRRQARNSPLHF
TRBV12-3/TRBV12-4	many	TRBD1	TRBJ2-3	TGTGCCAGCAGCAGGGACAGGACAGATACGCAGTATTTT	CASSRDRTDTQYF
TRBV5-1	NA	TRBD2	TRBJ2-2	TGCGCCAGCAGCTTTCTAGCGGGAGCCGGGAACACCGGGGAGCTGTTTTTT	CASSFLAGAGNTGELFF
TRBV7-2	NA	NA	TRBJ2-5	TGTGCCAGCAGCCCCGAGGCGGGGTGGCAAGAGACCCAGTACTTC	CASSPEAGWQETQYF